Shown below are 24 T cell receptor beta chains from a single sample sequenced in a study of control samples from healthy donors and cancer patients. TCRdb's table, derived via immunoSEQ multiplex PCR, lists solely in-frame clones and lacks some. The table records about 130,000 clones, 75% to 95% of them present only once. Sequences were obtained from blood. These receptors all come from a man aged 18 to 29 in good health.

The CDR3 here is CASSVEARSTNEKLFF. In DNA form, the CDR3 reads TGTGCCAGCAGCGTAGAAGCCAGATCAACTAATGAAAAACTGTTTTTT. The rearrangement joins TRBV9 to TRBJ1-4; the D is unclear. Germline V gene lookup returns CDR1 SGDLS and CDR2 YYNGEE. The CDR3 runs to 16 residues. V was shortened by 0 bases and J by 0 bases, with 9 bases between the two germline ends.

This clone was observed once. This chain uses TRBV5-8 with TRBJ1-5; no reliable D call. From germline, CDR1 is SGHTS and CDR2 YDEGEE. The CDR3 extends over 14 amino acids. V was trimmed by 2 bases and J by 3 bases, leaving 9 bases between them. CDR3 sequence: CASSFGRDNQPQHF. The CDR3 DNA reads as TGTGCCAGCAGCTTTGGACGGGACAATCAGCCCCAGCATTTT. Variable domain in full (rest from reference TRBV5-8 and TRBJ1-5): EAGVTQSPTHLIKTRGQQATLRCSPISGHTSVYWYQQALGLGLQFLLWYDEGEERNRGNFPPRFSGRQFPNYSSELNVNALELEDSALYLCASSFGRDNQPQHFGDGTRLSIL.

This sequence joins TRBV30 and TRBJ1-4; 7 bases are shared with TRBD1. Germline V gene sequence: CDR1 GTSNPN, CDR2 SVGIG (reference sequence). V was pared by 5 bases and J by 8 bases, with 8 bases of the junction left unmatched. The CDR3 contains 13 residues. The CDR3 reads CAWGYRGREKLFF. The CDR3 region has the DNA TGTGCCTGGGGATACAGGGGAAGAGAAAAACTGTTTTTT. The full variable domain, in which reference TRBV30 and TRBJ1-4 provide the parts outside the CDR3, is SQTIHQWPATLVQPVGSPLSLECTVEGTSNPNLYWYRQAAGRGLQLLFYSVGIGQISSEVPQNLSASRPQDRQFILSSKKLLLSDSGFYLCAWGYRGREKLFFGSGTQLSVL.

This clone has just one count. The J gene is TRBJ1-2, the V gene TRBV28; 7 positions agree with TRBD1. Germline V lookup: CDR1 MDHEN, CDR2 SYDVKM. The CDR3 length is 13 residues. The V and J ends lost 6 bases and 2 bases, in that order; junction bases with no gene match: 3. CDR3 sequence reads: CASSVQGNYGYTF. DNA of the CDR3: TGTGCCAGCAGCGTACAGGGGAACTATGGCTACACCTTC.

The CDR3 protein is CASSGTGKDTQYF. CDR3 nucleotide sequence: TGTGCCAGCAGTGGGACGGGGAAAGATACGCAGTATTTT. This chain connects TRBV12-3 or TRBV12-4 to TRBJ2-3, with D perhaps matching TRBD1 or TRBD2 (5 bases each). The CDR3 sequence is 13 residues long. V was pared by 5 bases and J by 5 bases, with 11 bases between.

This chain uses TRBV5-5 with TRBJ1-2; D might be TRBD1 (5 bases). Per the germline V gene, CDR1 is SGHKS and CDR2 is YYEKEE (reference sequence). V was pared by 4 bases and J by 0 bases, with 13 bases between. CDR3 length equals 15 residues. In DNA, the CDR3 is TGTGCCAGCAGCCTCGGGACCTTTACTAACTATGGCTACACCTTC. Translating it yields CASSLGTFTNYGYTF.

The chain joins TRBV15 to TRBJ1-2; the D gene is possibly TRBD1 (6 bases). Trimming took off 6 bases at V and 8 bases at J, with 10 bases between the two ends. This CDR3 contains 11 residues. Germline V CDR1 and CDR2: LNHNV, YYDKDF (reference sequence). The CDR3 nucleotides are TGTGCCACCAGAACAGGGCAAGGCTACACCTTC. It translates to CATRTGQGYTF. Full variable domain (remainder filled in from reference TRBV15 and TRBJ1-2): DAMVIQNPRYQVTQFGKPVTLSCSQTLNHNVMYWYQQKSSQAPKLLFHYYDKDFNNEADTPDNFQSRRPNTSFCFLDIRSPGLGDTAMYLCATRTGQGYTFGSGTRLTVV.

The rearrangement joins TRBV6-5 to TRBJ2-6; D might be TRBD2 (5 bases). The CDR3 totals 16 residues. The V end was cut by 0 bases, the J end by 2 bases, with 8 bases between. The V gene's germline CDR1 is MNHEY and CDR2 SVGAGI. CDR3 sequence: CASSYSSGAGANVLTF. The CDR3 bases are TGTGCCAGCAGTTACTCATCCGGGGCTGGGGCCAACGTCCTGACTTTC.

The chain combines TRBV28 with TRBJ2-1; TRBD1 matches at 9 bases. V was clipped by 4 bases and J by 7 bases; unmatched bases: 8. This CDR3 has 15 amino acids. From germline, CDR1 is MDHEN and CDR2 SYDVKM. The CDR3 bases are TGTGCCAGCAGTTCAACAGGGGGCTTGAGGAATGAGCAGTTCTTC. Protein product: CASSSTGGLRNEQFF.

The chain joins TRBV30 to TRBJ1-1; D unclear. The CDR3 covers 13 residues. Germline assignment: CDR1 GTSNPN and CDR2 SVGIG (reference sequence). The V end was cut by 0 bases, the J end by 7 bases, with 12 bases between. CDR3 protein: CAWSVGSLSEAFF. The CDR3 DNA reads TGTGCCTGGAGTGTAGGGTCCCTCAGTGAAGCTTTCTTT. Complete variable domain (other parts from reference TRBV30 and TRBJ1-1): SQTIHQWPATLVQPVGSPLSLECTVEGTSNPNLYWYRQAAGRGLQLLFYSVGIGQISSEVPQNLSASRPQDRQFILSSKKLLLSDSGFYLCAWSVGSLSEAFFGQGTRLTVV.

As concerns this clone: Germline and junction disagree at one end, which may indicate a read error. This chain links TRBV28 with TRBJ1-6, with D possibly matching TRBD1 (5 bases). CDR3 length: 18 residues. Per germline, CDR1 MDHEN and CDR2 SYDVKM. In DNA, the CDR3 is TGTGCCAGCAGTTCCGGGGGAGGGAGCCGCTCCGATAATTCACCCCTCCACTTT. It encodes CASSSGGGSRSDNSPLHF.

This chain's CDR3 is CASSVQGLGNQPQHF. The CDR3 DNA is TGTGCCAGCAGCGTTCAGGGGCTCGGCAATCAGCCCCAGCATTTT. The V call is TRBV5-6, the J call TRBJ1-5, with D possibly TRBD1 on 6 matching bases. Germline values: CDR1 SGHDT, CDR2 YYEEEE. V was trimmed by 4 bases and J by 2 bases, leaving 13 bases between them. This CDR3 region has 15 residues.

V gene TRBV10-3 combines with J gene TRBJ2-1, with 10 bases aligning to TRBD2. The length of the CDR3 is 16 residues. The V gene's germline CDR1 is ENHRY and CDR2 SYGVKD. With 6 bases clipped from V and 2 bases from J, the junction kept 7 bases outside the gene matches. In DNA, the CDR3 is TGTGCCATCAGGACAGGACTAGCGGAGGCCTACAATGAGCAGTTCTTC. It encodes CAIRTGLAEAYNEQFF.

V and J are TRBV14 and TRBJ1-4; a possible D gene is TRBD1 (6 bases). CDR3 size: 17 residues. Trimming took off 0 bases at V and 5 bases at J, with 16 bases between the two ends. In germline, CDR1 is SGHDN, CDR2 FVKESK. The CDR3 sequence is CASSQDMYGTPNEKLFF. The CDR3 DNA follows: TGTGCCAGCAGCCAAGATATGTACGGGACACCCAATGAAAAACTGTTTTTT.

The chain employs TRBV10-1 and TRBJ2-3; 11 nucleotides align to TRBD2. The V and J ends lost 4 bases and 1 base, in that order; junction bases with no gene match: 4. The germline gives CDR1 WNHNN, CDR2 SYGVQD (reference sequence). This CDR3 region has 16 residues. The CDR3 nucleotides read TGCGCCAGCAGTGCTAGCGGGAGGACCCGCACAGATACGCAGTATTTT. It yields the protein CASSASGRTRTDTQYF.

The chain recombines TRBV13 with TRBJ1-2; D is possibly TRBD1 (6 bases). The CDR3 is made up of 13 amino acids. The V end lost 3 bases, the J end lost 5 bases, and 10 bases lay between the germline ends. Germline loops: CDR1 PRHDT, CDR2 FYEKMQ (reference sequence). This CDR3 reads CASSLQGGYGYTF. As DNA, the CDR3 is TGTGCCAGCAGCTTGCAAGGGGGTTATGGCTACACCTTC.

The chain uses TRBV3-1 (or the pseudogene TRBV3-2) and TRBJ2-2, with D possibly matching TRBD2 (6 bases). In germline, CDR1 is LGHDT, CDR2 YNNKEL (reference sequence). The CDR3 sequence is 15 residues long. V lost 4 bases, J lost 3 bases, and 12 bases lay in between. The CDR3 loop reads CASSPREWYTGELFF. The CDR3 region has the DNA TGTGCCAGCAGCCCCCGGGAGTGGTACACCGGGGAGCTGTTTTTT.

As DNA, the CDR3 is TGTGCCAGCAGAACTCGACTCAATAGCGGGGGGAGGGATGAGCAGTTCTTC. It encodes CASRTRLNSGGRDEQFF. J is TRBJ2-1 and V is TRBV28; TRBD2 agrees at 10 bases. The CDR3 spans 17 residues. Trimming took 6 bases from V and 8 from J; bases not matched to a gene: 16. The germline gives CDR1 MDHEN, CDR2 SYDVKM.

This rearrangement joins TRBV9 to TRBJ2-5; possibly TRBD1 or TRBD2 for D (7 bases each). The CDR3 sequence is 15 residues long. Germline loops: CDR1 SGDLS, CDR2 YYNGEE. V lost 4 bases, J lost 5 bases, and 18 bases lay in between. CDR3 sequence (DNA): TGTGCCAGCAGCCCCAGGGGGGGACTACGGGAGACCCAGTACTTC. Translated: CASSPRGGLRETQYF.

The V call is TRBV25-1, the J call TRBJ2-3; 9 bases agree with TRBD1. The germline gives CDR1 MGHDK, CDR2 SYGVNS. The trim removed 6 bases at V and 4 bases at J, leaving 2 bases unmatched. There are 13 residues in the CDR3. The CDR3 bases are TGTGCCAGCAGGGACAGGGGATCAGATACGCAGTATTTT. Protein: CASRDRGSDTQYF.

The rearrangement links TRBV27 to TRBJ1-2; 7 bases are a match to TRBD1. The ends lost 2 bases at V and 7 bases at J; junction bases unmatched: 10. CDR3 length: 15 residues. Per the germline V gene, CDR1 is MNHEY and CDR2 is SMNVEV (reference sequence). This CDR3 is CASSLISAQGGGYTF. In nucleotides, the CDR3 is TGTGCCAGCAGTTTAATTTCGGCGCAGGGGGGTGGCTACACCTTC.

V usage is TRBV11-2 and J usage is TRBJ2-7; D is ambiguous. Trimming took off 6 bases at V and 5 bases at J, with 11 bases between the two ends. This CDR3 comprises 12 residues. CDR1 is SGHAT and CDR2 is FQNNGV in the germline V gene. In DNA, the CDR3 is TGTGCCAGCAGTTCCCTTATCGACGAGCAGTACGTC. Translation: CASSSLIDEQYV.

This clone was seen a handful of times. The V call is TRBV5-1, the J call TRBJ1-1; unclear D gene. Germline CDR1 and CDR2: SGHRS and YFSETQ. V was clipped by 2 bases and J by 0 bases, with 8 bases between them. The CDR3 is made up of 14 amino acids. CDR3 nucleotides: TGCGCCAGCAGCTTCCAAGATCTGAACACTGAAGCTTTCTTT. It translates to CASSFQDLNTEAFF.

Turning to this clone: At one end the junction does not follow the germline gene, possibly because of a read error. This sequence joins TRBV9 and TRBJ2-7; D uncertain. The length of the CDR3 is 15 residues. Germline V gene data show CDR1 as SGDLS and CDR2 as YYNGEE. CDR3 sequence: CASSVTRDGPYEQYF. The CDR3 bases are TGTGCCAGCAGCGTAACCCGAGACGGACCCTATGAGCAGTACTTC.